This T cell receptor beta chain was retrieved from a study of shared clonotypes between healthy human individuals. CDR3 length: 14 residues. CDR1 MDHEN and CDR2 SYDVKM come from the germline V gene. Trimming removed 10 bases at V and 4 bases at J, with 19 bases between. This clone was detected only once. This table comes from immunoSEQ multiplex PCR, and its TCRdb copy is limited to in-frame clones, with some not included. This table has a few hundred thousand clones, 97% appearing once. The TCR originated in a woman aged 30 to 39 in good health. The J gene is TRBJ1-2, the V gene TRBV28; D is unresolved. Sequencing was performed on naive CD4+ T cells sorted from blood. The subset was: CD45RA+ positively selected. This CDR3 is CAIPGDGESYGYTF. The DNA for the CDR3 is TGTGCCATTCCTGGAGACGGCGAGTCCTATGGCTACACCTTC.